Below are 5 T cell receptor beta chains sequenced from a single sample in a study of blood T cell repertoires in COVID-19. Profiled with immunoSEQ multiplex PCR; TCRdb holds only in-frame clones, not every one. The sample has some 250,000 clones, 85% to 90% seen once. Sequenced input: PBMCs or T cells enriched from blood (not recorded which). Every receptor here comes from a man aged 35 to 55 who had recovered from COVID-19.

This rearrangement joins TRBV28 to TRBJ1-1, with TRBD1 as a possible D gene (6 bases). CDR1 MDHEN and CDR2 SYDVKM come from the germline V gene. The CDR3 loop spans 15 amino acids. Deletions cut 3 bases from V and 6 bases from J, with 17 bases between. CDR3 sequence (DNA): TGTGCCAGCAGTTTCGATCGCAGGGGCTTCGCTGAAGCTTTCTTT. Translation gives CASSFDRRGFAEAFF.

The chain has TRBV2 and TRBJ1-2; 7 positions match TRBD1. The trim removed 6 bases at V and 3 bases at J, leaving 7 bases unmatched. From germline, CDR1 is SNHLY and CDR2 FYNNEI. The CDR3 runs 14 residues. CDR3 loop: CASRRDREDYGYTF. DNA of the CDR3: TGTGCCAGCAGAAGAGACAGGGAGGACTATGGCTACACCTTC. The whole variable domain, remainder taken from reference TRBV2 and TRBJ1-2, is EPEVTQTPSHQVTQMGQEVILRCVPISNHLYFYWYRQILGQKVEFLVSFYNNEISEKSEIFDDQFSVERPDGSNFTLKIRSTKLEDSAMYFCASRRDREDYGYTFGSGTRLTVV.

This chain links TRBV28 with TRBJ2-2; perhaps TRBD2 as D (6 bases). The CDR3 totals 14 residues. Germline CDR1 is MDHEN and CDR2 is SYDVKM. V shed 9 bases and J shed 1 base, with 12 bases lying between them. The CDR3 sequence is CASWGERNTGELFF. CDR3 in DNA: TGTGCCAGTTGGGGGGAGCGGAACACCGGGGAGCTGTTTTTT. Looking up the rest from reference TRBV28 and TRBJ2-2 gives the full variable domain: DVKVTQSSRYLVKRTGEKVFLECVQDMDHENMFWYRQDPGLGLRLIYFSYDVKMKEKGDIPEGYSVSREKKERFSLILESASTNQTSMYLCASWGERNTGELFFGEGSRLTVL.

CDR3 DNA sequence: TGTGCCAGCATGAGGACAGAGTATCAGCCCCAGCATTTT. Its protein is CASMRTEYQPQHF. V gene TRBV2 combines with J gene TRBJ1-5, with a tentative D call TRBD1 (6 bases). The CDR3 spans 13 residues. With 7 bases removed from V and 5 bases from J, the gap between germline ends came to 12 bases. Germline values: CDR1 SNHLY, CDR2 FYNNEI.

The gene calls are TRBV10-2 and TRBJ2-3, with TRBD1 identical over 7 bases. There are 15 residues in the CDR3. CDR1 is WSHSY, CDR2 SAAADI, per germline. The V gene end was trimmed by 6 bases and the J gene end by 1 base; junction bases not matched to a gene: 7. CDR3 in amino acids: CASSPGQRRTDTQYF. The CDR3 coding sequence is TGCGCCAGCAGCCCGGGACAGCGACGCACAGATACGCAGTATTTT.